This TCR beta chain comes out of a study of human T cells and chemical hapten exposure. MiXCR was run by TCRdb on the RACE reads, yielding one entry per CDR3 protein. The sample carries some 96,000 distinct CDR3 sequences, 25% to 30% recorded once. The time point is: patch test 3, about 24 weeks after DPC sensitization. The treatment is: therapeutic diphenylcyclopropenone sensitization with weekly scalp DPC. The germline CDR1 and CDR2 sequences are MNHEY and SMNVEV (reference sequence). Deletions cut 5 bases from V and 2 bases from J, with 16 bases between. The CDR3 runs to 16 residues. This specimen consisted of whole blood, obtained in connection with sensitization to the hapten diphenylcyclopropenone (DPC). The sequence came from a man aged 35-49 years with alopecia areata. Some clones in this sample may be carry-over from other donors' samples. The chain carries TRBV27 and TRBJ2-4; TRBD1 might be the D (7 bases). CDR3 region: CASSSRGERTKNIQYF. The CDR3 DNA reads as TGTGCCAGCAGTAGCAGGGGGGAGAGAACCAAAAACATTCAGTACTTC.